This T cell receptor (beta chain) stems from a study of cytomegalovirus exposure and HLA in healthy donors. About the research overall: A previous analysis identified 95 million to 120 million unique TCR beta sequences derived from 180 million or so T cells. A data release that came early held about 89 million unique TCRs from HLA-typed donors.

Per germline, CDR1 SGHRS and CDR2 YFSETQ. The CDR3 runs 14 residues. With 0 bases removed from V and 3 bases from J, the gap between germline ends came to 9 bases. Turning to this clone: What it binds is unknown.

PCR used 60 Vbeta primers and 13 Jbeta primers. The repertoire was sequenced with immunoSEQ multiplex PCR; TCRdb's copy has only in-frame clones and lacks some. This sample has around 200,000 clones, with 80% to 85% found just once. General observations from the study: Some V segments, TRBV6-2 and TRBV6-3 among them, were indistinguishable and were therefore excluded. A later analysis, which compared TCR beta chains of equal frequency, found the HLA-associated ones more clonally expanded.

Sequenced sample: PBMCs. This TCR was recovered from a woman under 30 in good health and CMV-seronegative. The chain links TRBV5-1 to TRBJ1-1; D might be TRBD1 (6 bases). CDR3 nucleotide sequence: TGCGCCAGCAGCTTGGACGGGGGGCACACTGAAGCTTTCTTT. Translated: CASSLDGGHTEAFF.